This entry describes one T cell receptor beta chain. What it recognizes is unknown. This record belongs to a study of cytomegalovirus exposure and HLA in healthy donors. Overall study context: Within an early data release were 65 million to 90 million unique TCRs drawn from HLA-typed donors.

The PCR had 60 Vbeta and 13 Jbeta primers. The assay was immunoSEQ multiplex PCR, and TCRdb's table has in-frame clones only and misses some. This sample's clone table lists under 100,000 clones. Germline V CDR1 and CDR2: LNHNV, YYDKDF (reference sequence). V shed 0 bases and J 5 bases; nucleotides not matched to a gene: 6. The CDR3 runs to 16 residues. Study-wide points: It was taken for granted in presence/absence analyses that sequencing depth across donors was roughly uniform. In a later analysis, most CMV-associated TCR beta chains appeared HLA-restricted.

Sequenced material: PBMCs. This sequence originates from a man under 40 in good health and CMV-seronegative. V is TRBV15 and J is TRBJ2-5; 10 bases fit TRBD2. In DNA form, the CDR3 reads TGTGCCACCAGCAGAGATCGGGCTAGCGGGAGTGAGACCCAGTACTTC. Translating it yields CATSRDRASGSETQYF.